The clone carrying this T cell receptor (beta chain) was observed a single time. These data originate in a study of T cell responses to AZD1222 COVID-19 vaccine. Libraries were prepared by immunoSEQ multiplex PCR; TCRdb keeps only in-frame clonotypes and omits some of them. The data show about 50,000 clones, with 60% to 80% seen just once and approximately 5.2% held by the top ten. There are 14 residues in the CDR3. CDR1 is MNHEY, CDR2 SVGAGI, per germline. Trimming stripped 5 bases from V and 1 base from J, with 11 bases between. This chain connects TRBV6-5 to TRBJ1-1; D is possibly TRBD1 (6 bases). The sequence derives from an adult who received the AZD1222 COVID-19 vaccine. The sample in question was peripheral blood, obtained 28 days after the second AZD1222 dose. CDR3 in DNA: TGTGCCAGCAGTCCGGGACAATCGAACACTGAAGCTTTCTTT. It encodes CASSPGQSNTEAFF.